Listed here are 32 T cell receptor beta chains from one sample, sequenced in a study of regulatory T cells in long-lasting Graves disease. Time point defined: newly diagnosed GD, antithyroid drugs for less than 3 months. RNA from PBMCs was the source of the TCR library. Construction of TCR beta libraries relied on iRepertoire HTBI primers and on Arm-PCR targeting CDR3 regions. Each CDR3 protein gets one entry after TCRdb re-called the multiplex PCR reads with MiXCR. The profile shows about 560,000 distinct CDR3 sequences, about 16% of them singletons. These sequences were also reported in another study, on T cells in Graves' hyperthyroidism and ophthalmopathy.

Sequencing was performed on peripheral blood mononuclear cells (PBMCs), taken at new diagnosis, from a patient treated with antithyroid drugs. The receptors stem from a man younger than 35 with Graves disease.

This clonotype was recorded at least ten times. The V and J genes are TRBV30 and TRBJ1-1; 7 bases match TRBD1. Germline assignment: CDR1 GTSNPN and CDR2 SVGIG (reference sequence). This CDR3 has 13 residues. The V and J ends lost 5 bases and 2 bases, in that order; junction bases with no gene match: 5. CDR3 region: CAWAGQANTEAFF. CDR3 DNA: TGTGCCTGGGCCGGACAGGCAAACACTGAAGCTTTCTTT.

This clonotype appeared a single time. In DNA, the CDR3 is TGTGCCATCAGTGAGATTTCTAGCTCCGACGGTACGCAGTATTTT. Protein sequence: CAISEISSSDGTQYF. The chain is built from TRBV10-3 and TRBJ2-3, with a weak D call TRBD2 (5 bases). Germline V gene data show CDR1 as ENHRY and CDR2 as SYGVKD. V was trimmed by 2 bases and J by 8 bases, leaving 17 bases between them. The CDR3 contains 15 residues.

This clonotype was recorded many times. The gene calls are TRBV9 and TRBJ1-1; tentatively, D is TRBD1 (6 bases). V lost 2 bases and J 0 bases, leaving 8 bases between the germline ends. Looked up from germline, CDR1 is SGDLS and CDR2 is YYNGEE. The CDR3 length is 14 residues. CDR3 amino acids: CASSVTGMNTEAFF. The CDR3 DNA reads TGTGCCAGCAGCGTGACAGGCATGAACACTGAAGCTTTCTTT.

The CDR3 loop reads CASSVGSSANTGELFF. CDR3 DNA sequence: TGTGCCAGCAGCGTAGGGTCATCCGCGAACACCGGGGAGCTGTTTTTT. The rearrangement joins TRBV9 to TRBJ2-2; unclear D gene. Germline CDR1 and CDR2: SGDLS and YYNGEE. CDR3 length: 16 amino acids. Trimming stripped 0 bases from V and 0 bases from J, with 9 bases between.

This clonotype occurred once. This chain connects TRBV6-2 or TRBV6-3 to TRBJ2-1; D is ambiguous. CDR1 is MNHEY and CDR2 is SVGEGT in the germline V gene. V dropped 2 bases and J dropped 4 bases, with 15 bases sitting between them. This CDR3 is 16 amino acids long. CDR3 region: CASSYRAGTLYNEQFF. CDR3 coding DNA: TGTGCCAGCAGTTACCGGGCAGGCACCCTGTACAATGAGCAGTTCTTC.

The chain employs TRBV30 and TRBJ2-1; D is possibly TRBD2 (7 bases). CDR3 length: 15 amino acids. Germline CDR1 reads GTSNPN; CDR2 reads SVGIG (reference sequence). Deletions cut 0 bases from V and 4 bases from J, with 13 bases between. The DNA for the CDR3 is TGTGCCTGGAGTGTTTCGGGGGGCGCATACAATGAGCAGTTCTTC. Its protein is CAWSVSGGAYNEQFF. The whole variable domain, remainder taken from reference TRBV30 and TRBJ2-1, is SQTIHQWPATLVQPVGSPLSLECTVEGTSNPNLYWYRQAAGRGLQLLFYSVGIGQISSEVPQNLSASRPQDRQFILSSKKLLLSDSGFYLCAWSVSGGAYNEQFFGPGTRLTVL.

As for this clonotype: Being one base from a much bigger clone, this may be a read error. The gene calls are TRBV24-1 and TRBJ2-1; perhaps TRBD2 as D (6 bases). The germline CDR1 and CDR2 sequences are KGHDR and SFDVKD. The CDR3 is 17 residues long. In nucleotides, the CDR3 is TGTGCCACCAGTGATTTGAACTCGGCGGGACCCTACAATGAGCAGCTCTTC. Translation: CATSDLNSAGPYNEQLF.

This clonotype was counted between two and nine times. This chain joins TRBV20-1 and TRBJ1-1; D is perhaps TRBD1 (6 bases). V lost 5 bases and J 4 bases, leaving 17 bases between the germline ends. The CDR3 sequence is 14 residues long. Germline-derived CDR1 and CDR2 are DFQATT and SNEGSKA (reference sequence). This CDR3 reads CSAGWIEGGTEAFF. The CDR3 bases are TGCAGTGCTGGGTGGATCGAGGGGGGCACTGAAGCTTTCTTT.

Points on this clonotype: A much larger clone is a single base away; this may be a read error. The V call is TRBV20-1, the J call TRBJ2-7; a possible D gene is TRBD1 (6 bases). V was cut by 4 bases and J by 0 bases, with 10 bases left in between. The CDR3 loop spans 13 amino acids. Germline values: CDR1 DFQATT, CDR2 SNEGSKA (reference sequence). CDR3 sequence reads: CSATDSDSYEQYF. The CDR3 DNA follows: TGCAGTGCTACGGACAGCGACTCCTACGAGCAGTACTTC.

This clonotype was seen more than once but under ten times. The chain uses TRBV3-1 and TRBJ1-6, with a tentative D call TRBD1 (6 bases). Deletions cut 5 bases from V and 9 bases from J, with 14 bases between. The CDR3 has 14 residues. CDR1 and CDR2 from the germline V gene are LGHDT and YNNKEL (reference sequence). This CDR3 reads CASSSPGGSSPLHF. DNA of the CDR3: TGTGCCAGCAGCTCACCCGGGGGCAGTTCACCCCTCCACTTT.

On this clonotype: Since a much larger clone is just one base distant, this may be a read error. The genes are TRBV20-1 and TRBJ2-1; 9 bases are shared with TRBD2. Germline assignment: CDR1 DFQATT and CDR2 SNEGSKA (reference sequence). Trimming took 6 bases from V and 8 from J; bases not matched to a gene: 14. The CDR3 extends over 15 amino acids. DNA for the CDR3: TGCAGTGCCGCCGACGGAGCGGGAGGTCTCCATGAGCAGTTCTTC. Protein: CSAADGAGGLHEQFF.

This chain's CDR3 is CASTQGTSPQHF. As DNA, the CDR3 is TGTGCCAGCACACAGGGTACCTCTCCCCAGCATTTT. The chain recombines TRBV6-1 with TRBJ1-5, with D maybe TRBD1 (6 bases). The CDR3 runs 12 residues. V lost 7 bases and J lost 10, with 14 bases in between. Germline lookup yields CDR1 MNHNS and CDR2 SASEGT.

This clonotype was seen more than once but under ten times. The gene calls are TRBV9 and TRBJ2-7; D possibly uses TRBD1 or TRBD2 (6 bases each). V lost 5 bases, J lost 3 bases, and 15 bases lay in between. The CDR3 extends over 14 amino acids. Germline assignment: CDR1 SGDLS and CDR2 YYNGEE. CDR3 protein: CASSRTGASYEQYF. The CDR3, as DNA: TGTGCCAGCAGTCGGACGGGGGCCAGCTACGAGCAGTACTTC.

This clonotype was detected ten times or more. This rearrangement joins TRBV20-1 to TRBJ2-1; 8 bases line up with TRBD2. The CDR3 runs to 14 residues. V shed 6 bases and J 6 bases; nucleotides not matched to a gene: 10. Germline CDR1 is DFQATT and CDR2 is SNEGSKA (reference sequence). The DNA for the CDR3 is TGCAGTGCGGATACCGGGACTAGTACCAATGAGCAGTTCTTC. Protein product: CSADTGTSTNEQFF.

A few counts support this clonotype. The CDR3 coding sequence is TGTGCCACCAGTGATGCATTAGGGGATGGCACAGATACGCAGTATTTT. This translates into CATSDALGDGTDTQYF. V is TRBV24-1 and J is TRBJ2-3; TRBD1 might be the D (5 bases). Germline CDR1 and CDR2: KGHDR and SFDVKD. CDR3 length: 16 residues. V shed 3 bases and J shed 1 base, with 13 bases lying between them.

The chain uses TRBV7-9 and TRBJ2-2; maybe TRBD1 (5 bases). Deletions cut 5 bases from V and 0 bases from J, with 13 bases between. Germline lookup yields CDR1 SEHNR and CDR2 FQNEAQ (reference sequence). The CDR3 extends over 16 amino acids. The CDR3 nucleotides are TGTGCCAGCAGCATCAACAGGCCGGCGAACACCGGGGAGCTGTTTTTT. It encodes CASSINRPANTGELFF. Full variable domain (outside the CDR3, taken from reference TRBV7-9 and TRBJ2-2): DTGVSQNPRHKITKRGQNVTFRCDPISEHNRLYWYRQTLGQGPEFLTYFQNEAQLEKSRLLSDRFSAERPKGSFSTLEIQRTEQGDSAMYLCASSINRPANTGELFFGEGSRLTVL.

Notes on this clonotype: Just one base apart from a much larger clone, this may be a read error. The chain carries TRBV28 and TRBJ2-4; the match to TRBD1 covers 7 bases. Germline assignment: CDR1 MDHEN and CDR2 SYDVKM. The CDR3 contains 16 residues. CDR3 sequence (DNA): TGTGCCAGCAGTTTTGCGCCCGGGACAGTCAAAGACATTCAGTACTTC. It is translated as CASSFAPGTVKDIQYF.

This clonotype is a singleton in its sample. The V call is TRBV20-1, the J call TRBJ2-2; D ambiguous. Germline CDR1 and CDR2: DFQATT and SNEGSKA (reference sequence). This CDR3 comprises 13 residues. Trimming pared 6 bases from V and 7 bases from J, leaving 15 bases between. The CDR3 sequence is CSAANLGIGELFF. CDR3 DNA sequence: TGCAGTGCCGCCAATTTGGGGATCGGGGAGCTGTTTTTT.

This clonotype was observed once. The J gene is TRBJ2-2, the V gene TRBV7-9; 11 bases line up with TRBD1. The ends lost 6 bases at V and 2 bases at J; junction bases unmatched: 11. The CDR3 runs 18 residues. Germline V gene data show CDR1 as SEHNR and CDR2 as FQNEAQ (reference sequence). CDR3 amino acids: CASRGTGGPLGNTGELFF. CDR3 DNA sequence: TGTGCCAGCAGGGGGACAGGGGGTCCCCTGGGAAACACCGGGGAGCTGTTTTTT.

In nucleotides, the CDR3 is TGTGCCAGCAACAAGGCACAGGTCTCAGATACGCAGTATTTT. This sequence encodes CASNKAQVSDTQYF. The chain combines TRBV12-3 or TRBV12-4 with TRBJ2-3, with D tentatively TRBD1 (5 bases). Deletions cut 7 bases from V and 4 bases from J, with 15 bases between. This CDR3 has 14 residues.

There are many counts of this clonotype. The DNA for the CDR3 is TGTGCCAGCAGTTCGACCTGGCGGACCAGAGATACGCAGTATTTT. It specifies CASSSTWRTRDTQYF. This chain links TRBV7-9 with TRBJ2-3; D call uncertain. Per germline, CDR1 SEHNR and CDR2 FQNEAQ (reference sequence). This CDR3 spans 15 amino acids. Trimming took 6 bases from V and 5 from J, leaving 18 bases between them.

This rearrangement joins TRBV25-1 to TRBJ2-7, with D possibly being TRBD2 (6 bases). Germline lookup yields CDR1 MGHDK and CDR2 SYGVNS. The CDR3 is 14 amino acids. Trimming took 6 bases from V and 2 from J, leaving 14 bases between them. The CDR3 DNA reads TGTGCCAGCAGACATCAGGGAGGCCCCTACGAGCAGTACTTC. Translated: CASRHQGGPYEQYF.

This clonotype occurred a few times. At one of its ends the junction is not consistent with the germline gene, which may arise from a read error. V usage is TRBV5-1 and J usage is TRBJ2-1, with TRBD1 as a possible D gene (5 bases). CDR3 length: 15 amino acids. The germline gives CDR1 SGHRS, CDR2 YFSETQ. In DNA, the CDR3 is TGTGCCAGCAGCGCGTTATCAGGGAATACCAATGAGCAGTTCTTC. Residues: CASSALSGNTNEQFF.

This clonotype was seen many times. The CDR3 sequence: CSASREGTEAFF. As DNA, the CDR3 is TGCAGTGCAAGCAGGGAGGGCACTGAAGCTTTCTTT. This chain links TRBV20-1 with TRBJ1-1; D might be TRBD1 (5 bases). This CDR3 has 12 residues. Germline V lookup: CDR1 DFQATT, CDR2 SNEGSKA (reference sequence). Trimming cost V 6 bases and J 4 bases, with 12 bases left between them.

At least ten counts were recorded for this clonotype. The chain links TRBV7-9 to TRBJ2-5, with 9 nucleotides matching TRBD2. The CDR3 is made up of 15 amino acids. The V gene's germline CDR1 is SEHNR and CDR2 FQNEAQ (reference sequence). Trimming cost V 6 bases and J 4 bases; bases outside gene matches: 9. The CDR3: CASSLTISGRETQYF. For the CDR3, the DNA is TGTGCCAGCAGTCTCACTATTAGCGGGAGAGAGACCCAGTACTTC. The complete variable domain, with remaining parts taken from reference TRBV7-9 and TRBJ2-5, reads DTGVSQNPRHKITKRGQNVTFRCDPISEHNRLYWYRQTLGQGPEFLTYFQNEAQLEKSRLLSDRFSAERPKGSFSTLEIQRTEQGDSAMYLCASSLTISGRETQYFGPGTRLLVL.

This clonotype was seen ten or more times. The chain uses TRBV7-9 and TRBJ2-2; 10 bases are a match to TRBD1. The CDR3 spans 16 residues. Trimming at V came to 2 bases and at J to 4 bases, leaving 4 bases not matched to a gene. CDR1 SEHNR and CDR2 FQNEAQ come from the germline V gene (reference sequence). CDR3 in DNA: TGTGCCAGCAGCTTAAGGGACAGGGGAATCACCGGGGAGCTGTTTTTT. It is translated as CASSLRDRGITGELFF.

The chain carries TRBV14 and TRBJ1-1, with 7 bases that match TRBD1. Germline values: CDR1 SGHDN, CDR2 FVKESK. The CDR3 extends over 21 amino acids. V dropped 2 bases and J dropped 1; count of bases not matched to a gene: 22. The CDR3 region has the DNA TGTGCCAGCAGCCAATTTCTTCCCCGGGATACGACCGGGACAGAGAACACTGAAGCTTTCTTT. Translated, it gives CASSQFLPRDTTGTENTEAFF.

This clonotype has more than one count but fewer than ten. The chain joins TRBV27 to TRBJ2-7; D possibly corresponds to TRBD2 (6 bases). V lost 5 bases to trimming and J lost 11 bases, with 19 bases between them. This CDR3 contains 13 residues. Germline V gene lookup returns CDR1 MNHEY and CDR2 SMNVEV (reference sequence). CDR3 in amino acids: CASSPSGSFMEYF. CDR3 DNA sequence: TGTGCCAGCAGTCCTTCCGGGAGTTTTATGGAGTACTTC.

Ten or more counts support this clonotype. V usage is TRBV24-1 and J usage is TRBJ2-5; 12 nucleotides agree with TRBD2. The CDR3 totals 14 residues. Trimming removed 5 bases from V and 5 bases from J; junction bases left unmatched: 2. Germline assignment: CDR1 KGHDR and CDR2 SFDVKD. CDR3 in DNA: TGTGCCACCAGTGGGACTAGCGGGATGGAGACCCAGTACTTC. Translated, it gives CATSGTSGMETQYF.

Details on this clonotype: At one end the junction does not follow the germline gene, possibly because of a read error. The chain joins TRBV7-9 to TRBJ2-5; TRBD1 might be the D (8 bases). This CDR3 spans 17 amino acids. CDR1 and CDR2 (germline): SEHNR, FQNEAQ (reference sequence). CDR3 in amino acids: CASSLWEGTGYQEIQYF. The CDR3 DNA reads as TGTGCCAGCAGCTTATGGGAGGGGACAGGCTACCAAGAGATCCAGTACTTC.

In DNA form, the CDR3 reads TGTGCCAGTAGTATGGCTGACAGGGGCTACACCTTC. Amino acid sequence: CASSMADRGYTF. The chain joins TRBV19 to TRBJ1-2, with D possibly matching TRBD1 (6 bases). The CDR3 length is 12 residues. With 3 bases removed from V and 8 bases from J, the gap between germline ends came to 10 bases. The V gene's germline CDR1 is LNHDA and CDR2 SQIVND (reference sequence). Full variable domain (outside the CDR3, taken from reference TRBV19 and TRBJ1-2): DGGITQSPKYLFRKEGQNVTLSCEQNLNHDAMYWYRQDPGQGLRLIYYSQIVNDFQKGDIAEGYSVSREKKESFPLTVTSAQKNPTAFYLCASSMADRGYTFGSGTRLTVV.

The chain carries TRBV6-2 or TRBV6-3 and TRBJ1-2, with TRBD1 matching 9 bases. J was trimmed by 5 bases and V by 2 bases; bases with no gene match: 15. Germline lookup yields CDR1 MNHEY and CDR2 SVGEGT. This CDR3 region has 18 residues. The CDR3 DNA sequence: TGTGCCAGCAGTTACATGCCCGGGACAGGGAGGAACGTTTATGGCTACACCTTC. The encoded protein is CASSYMPGTGRNVYGYTF.